The 24 T cell receptor beta chains reported below all come from one sample, sequenced in a study of response to subunit inactivated influenza vaccine. One entry per CDR3 protein, called by TCRdb with MiXCR from the RT-PCR reads. The data show about 190,000 distinct CDR3 sequences, with over 13% seen just once and roughly 24% held by the top ten. Sequenced here: CD8+ T cells sorted from PBMCs, sampled more than 4 days after vaccination. All receptors derive from a man in his fifties who received an inactivated influenza vaccine.

The chain recombines TRBV6-5 with TRBJ2-5; a weak D match, TRBD2 (6 bases). Between the trimmed V and J ends, which lost 0 bases and 3 bases, there was a span of 11 bases. CDR1 and CDR2 from the germline V gene are MNHEY and SVGAGI. The CDR3 sequence is 15 residues long. CDR3 DNA sequence: TGTGCCAGCAGTTACTCTTGGGGGGAGAAAGAGACCCAGTACTTC. The encoded protein is CASSYSWGEKETQYF.

This clonotype was seen repeatedly, ten times or more. J is TRBJ2-3 and V is TRBV4-1; TRBD1 matches 10 bases. The junction had 6 bases not matched to a gene; V was cut back by 4 bases and J by 11 bases. Germline CDR1 is MGHRA and CDR2 is YSYEKL. This CDR3 has 13 amino acids. CDR3 sequence: CASSPDRGHWQYF. For the CDR3, the DNA is TGCGCCAGCAGCCCCGACAGGGGGCATTGGCAGTATTTT.

This clonotype was seen a few times. The chain combines TRBV14 with TRBJ2-7; no definite D call. The CDR3 is 12 amino acids. V was trimmed by 3 bases and J by 5 bases, leaving 8 bases between them. Germline CDR1 is SGHDN and CDR2 is FVKESK. The CDR3 nucleotides read TGTGCCAGCAGCCACGAGAGCCACGAGCAGTACTTC. Translating it yields CASSHESHEQYF.

V is TRBV16 and J is TRBJ1-4; D remains unclear. The V gene's germline CDR1 is KGHSY and CDR2 FQNENV. The V end lost 1 base, the J end lost 0 bases, and 12 bases lay between the germline ends. This CDR3 contains 17 residues. CDR3 DNA: TGTGCCAGCAGCCAATATTACAGCCAAGCAACTAATGAAAAACTGTTTTTT. Amino acid sequence: CASSQYYSQATNEKLFF.

The CDR3 protein is CASRPGQGASYEQYF. In DNA form, the CDR3 reads TGTGCCAGCAGACCGGGACAGGGGGCCTCCTACGAGCAGTACTTC. The chain carries TRBV28 and TRBJ2-7; 12 bases fit TRBD1. This CDR3 spans 15 amino acids. Trimming cost V 6 bases and J 0 bases; bases outside gene matches: 3. From germline, CDR1 is MDHEN and CDR2 SYDVKM.

The V and J genes are TRBV27 and TRBJ1-4; 9 bases map to TRBD1. The germline gives CDR1 MNHEY, CDR2 SMNVEV (reference sequence). V shed 5 bases, J shed 8 bases, and the junction held 6 bases outside the gene matches. This CDR3 is 14 amino acids long. The CDR3 loop is CASSLLGQGEKLFF. The CDR3 nucleotides are TGTGCCAGCAGTCTACTCGGACAGGGGGAAAAACTGTTTTTT.

This clonotype turned up a few times. The rearrangement joins TRBV25-1 to TRBJ2-7, with 10 bases lining up with TRBD1. CDR3 length: 15 residues. Germline-derived CDR1 and CDR2 are MGHDK and SYGVNS. J gave up 2 bases and V 6 bases, and 7 bases lay outside the gene matches. The CDR3 sequence is CASSPGQGITYEQYF. CDR3 nucleotide sequence: TGTGCCAGCAGCCCGGGACAGGGGATTACCTACGAGCAGTACTTC.

CDR3 in DNA: TGTGCCAGCAGTCTCGCGGAGACGGCTGAAGCTTTCTTT. The encoded protein is CASSLAETAEAFF. The chain joins TRBV12-3 or TRBV12-4 to TRBJ1-1; D gene unclear. Between the trimmed V and J ends, which lost 5 bases and 6 bases, there was a span of 13 bases. The CDR3 length is 13 residues.

This chain links TRBV15 with TRBJ2-1; the D gene is possibly TRBD2 (6 bases). Germline CDR1 LNHNV, CDR2 YYDKDF (reference sequence). V was trimmed by 0 bases and J by 6 bases, leaving 12 bases between them. This CDR3 comprises 15 residues. The CDR3 DNA reads as TGTGCCACCAGCAGAGATCGCGGGACCCGCAATGAGCAGTTCTTC. Its translation: CATSRDRGTRNEQFF.

As concerns this clonotype: This clone may be a read error of a much larger clone one base away. V gene TRBV5-1 combines with J gene TRBJ2-5, with D unclear. V lost 7 bases to trimming and J lost 1 base, with 8 bases between them. Germline CDR1 SGHRS, CDR2 YFSETQ. CDR3 size: 12 residues. The CDR3 nucleotides are TGCGCCAGCCGAGAATGCCAAGAGACCCAGTACTTC. It specifies CASRECQETQYF.

This clonotype has a handful of counts. The V call is TRBV12-3 or TRBV12-4, the J call TRBJ2-1; D is unresolved. The CDR3 is made up of 15 amino acids. Trimming removed 7 bases from V and 0 bases from J, with 13 bases in between. The CDR3 region has the DNA TGTGCCAGCACCCAACAGTTCGTCTCCTACAATGAGCAGTTCTTC. This sequence encodes CASTQQFVSYNEQFF.

This chain joins TRBV20-1 and TRBJ2-1; no reliable D call. CDR1 and CDR2 (germline): DFQATT, SNEGSKA (reference sequence). The CDR3 length is 11 residues. V was shortened by 6 bases and J by 4 bases, with 7 bases between the two germline ends. CDR3 residues: CSAENYNEQFF. The CDR3 nucleotides are TGCAGTGCAGAAAATTACAATGAGCAGTTCTTC.

The sample holds a few counts of this clonotype. The gene calls are TRBV6-2 or TRBV6-3 and TRBJ2-1; possibly TRBD2 for D (6 bases). Germline CDR1 is MNHEY and CDR2 is SVGEGT. The CDR3 sequence is 16 residues long. V was trimmed by 4 bases and J by 3 bases, leaving 16 bases between them. This CDR3 is CASSSSGLASYNEQFF. CDR3 nucleotide sequence: TGTGCCAGCAGTTCCAGCGGGCTAGCGAGCTACAATGAGCAGTTCTTC.

The sample holds many counts of this clonotype. The rearrangement uses TRBV6-5 and TRBJ1-4; perhaps TRBD1 as D (5 bases). The CDR3 runs to 12 residues. Per germline, CDR1 MNHEY and CDR2 SVGAGI. Trimming took off 8 bases at V and 7 bases at J, with 11 bases between the two ends. Written as DNA, the CDR3 is TGTGCCAGCGGGGGGGGACCTGAAAAACTGTTTTTT. Translated: CASGGGPEKLFF.

The sample holds many counts of this clonotype. The J gene is TRBJ2-1, the V gene TRBV5-8, with 14 bases lining up with TRBD2. Germline-derived CDR1 and CDR2 are SGHTS and YDEGEE. V lost 3 bases, J lost 8 bases, and 7 bases stayed unmatched. The CDR3 is made up of 16 amino acids. CDR3 region: CASSYSSGLAGDEQFF. CDR3 sequence (DNA): TGTGCCAGCAGCTACTCCTCGGGACTAGCGGGAGATGAGCAGTTCTTC.

This clonotype came up a few times. The gene calls are TRBV7-2 and TRBJ2-7; unclear D gene. Germline CDR1 reads SGHTA; CDR2 reads FQGNSA. The germline V and J ends were trimmed by 2 bases and 4 bases, with 6 bases remaining between them. The CDR3 contains 12 residues. For the CDR3, the DNA is TGTGCCAGCAGCTTAACCAAATACGAGCAGTACTTC. Protein: CASSLTKYEQYF.

This clonotype was recorded a few times. This chain uses TRBV13 with TRBJ2-5; the D gene is possibly TRBD2 (7 bases). Germline V CDR1 and CDR2: PRHDT, FYEKMQ (reference sequence). CDR3 length: 18 amino acids. Trimming left V 5 bases short and J 4 bases short, with 26 bases between. CDR3 DNA sequence: TGTGCCAGCAGCCTCCTAACGTGGGGCGATGGGGGGGCAGAGACCCAGTACTTC. Translation gives CASSLLTWGDGGAETQYF.

This chain joins TRBV27 and TRBJ2-6, with D possibly called TRBD1 or TRBD2 (5 bases each). The germline V and J ends were trimmed by 1 base and 4 bases, with 17 bases remaining between them. Per the germline V gene, CDR1 is MNHEY and CDR2 is SMNVEV (reference sequence). The CDR3 is 18 residues long. The CDR3 sequence is CASSLWAGWGTGANVLTF. The CDR3 region has the DNA TGTGCCAGCAGTTTATGGGCAGGGTGGGGGACCGGGGCCAACGTCCTGACTTTC.

This clonotype was detected ten times or more. V is TRBV9 and J is TRBJ1-2; D unclear. Trimming cost V 0 bases and J 5 bases, with 11 bases left between them. The CDR3 is made up of 14 amino acids. Germline V lookup: CDR1 SGDLS, CDR2 YYNGEE. The CDR3 reads CASSVVSGDYGYTF. CDR3 nucleotides: TGTGCCAGCAGCGTAGTGAGTGGGGATTATGGCTACACCTTC.

This clonotype occurred many times. The rearrangement joins TRBV12-3 or TRBV12-4 to TRBJ1-4; a weak D match, TRBD1 (5 bases). V was clipped by 7 bases and J by 11 bases, with 20 bases between them. The CDR3 has 14 residues. The CDR3 region is CASTQPDNAGKLFF. Written as DNA, the CDR3 is TGTGCCAGCACTCAACCGGACAATGCGGGGAAACTGTTTTTT.

This clonotype was counted a few times. The V and J genes are TRBV14 and TRBJ2-3; 7 nucleotides line up with TRBD2. The ends lost 3 bases at V and 3 bases at J; junction bases unmatched: 6. In germline, CDR1 is SGHDN, CDR2 FVKESK. CDR3 length: 15 residues. The CDR3 protein is CASSHPGGSTDTQYF. The CDR3 nucleotides read TGTGCCAGCAGCCACCCGGGAGGTAGTACAGATACGCAGTATTTT.

This clonotype showed up just a few times. The chain is built from TRBV7-9 and TRBJ2-7; no clear D gene. This CDR3 spans 14 amino acids. The ends were cut back, 0 bases at V and 0 bases at J, with 6 bases in the middle. Germline-derived CDR1 and CDR2 are SEHNR and FQNEAQ (reference sequence). The chain's CDR3 is CASSLAYSSYEQYF. CDR3 coding DNA: TGTGCCAGCAGCTTAGCGTACAGCTCCTACGAGCAGTACTTC.

This clonotype was counted only a few times. This chain uses TRBV9 with TRBJ2-7; the match to TRBD1 covers 7 bases. CDR1 is SGDLS and CDR2 is YYNGEE in the germline V gene. V trimming: 4 bases; J trimming: 5 bases; junction bases outside the gene matches: 9. The CDR3 runs to 14 residues. Here the CDR3 reads CASSPGDSDDEQYF. The CDR3 nucleotides are TGTGCCAGCAGCCCCGGGGACAGCGATGACGAGCAGTACTTC.

This clonotype was found many times. The chain joins TRBV4-3 to TRBJ2-7; D is possibly TRBD1 (6 bases). Trimming removed 4 bases from V and 3 bases from J, with 13 bases in between. The CDR3 extends over 14 amino acids. Germline V gene sequence: CDR1 LGHNA, CDR2 YSLEER. This CDR3 is CASSPTGVYYEQYF. CDR3 nucleotides: TGCGCCAGCAGCCCGACAGGAGTCTACTACGAGCAGTACTTC.